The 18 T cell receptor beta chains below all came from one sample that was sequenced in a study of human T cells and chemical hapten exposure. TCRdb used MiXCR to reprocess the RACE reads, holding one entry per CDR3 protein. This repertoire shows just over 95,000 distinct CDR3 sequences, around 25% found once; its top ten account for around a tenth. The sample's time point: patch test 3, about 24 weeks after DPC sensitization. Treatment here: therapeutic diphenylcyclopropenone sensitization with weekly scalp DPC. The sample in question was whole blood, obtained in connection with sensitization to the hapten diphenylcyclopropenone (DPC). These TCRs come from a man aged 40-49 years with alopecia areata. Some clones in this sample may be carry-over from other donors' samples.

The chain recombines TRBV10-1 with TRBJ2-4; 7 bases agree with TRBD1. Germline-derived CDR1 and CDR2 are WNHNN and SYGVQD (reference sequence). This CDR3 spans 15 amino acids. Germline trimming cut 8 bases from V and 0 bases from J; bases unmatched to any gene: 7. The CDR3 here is CASPPRTGAKNIQYF. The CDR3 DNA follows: TGCGCCAGCCCTCCCAGGACAGGAGCCAAAAACATTCAGTACTTC.

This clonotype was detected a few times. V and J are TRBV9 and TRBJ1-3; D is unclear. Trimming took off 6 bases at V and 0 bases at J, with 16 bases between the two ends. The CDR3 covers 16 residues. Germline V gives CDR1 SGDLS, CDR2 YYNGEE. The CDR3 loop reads CASTPGGPSSGNTIYF. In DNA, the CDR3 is TGTGCCAGCACCCCCGGAGGACCCAGCTCTGGAAACACCATATATTTT.

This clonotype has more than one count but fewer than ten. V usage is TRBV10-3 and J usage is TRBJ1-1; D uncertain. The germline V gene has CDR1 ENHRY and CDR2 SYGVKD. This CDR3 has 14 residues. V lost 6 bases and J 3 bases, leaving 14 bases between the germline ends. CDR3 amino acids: CAIRGRDLDTEAFF. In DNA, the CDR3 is TGTGCCATCAGGGGTAGGGATTTGGACACTGAAGCTTTCTTT.

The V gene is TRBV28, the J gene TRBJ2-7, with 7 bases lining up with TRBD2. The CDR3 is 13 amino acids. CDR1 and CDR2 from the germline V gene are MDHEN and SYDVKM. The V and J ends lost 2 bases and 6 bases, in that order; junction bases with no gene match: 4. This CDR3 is CASSLLGEGEQYF. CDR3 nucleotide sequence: TGTGCCAGCAGTTTACTTGGGGAGGGCGAGCAGTACTTC.

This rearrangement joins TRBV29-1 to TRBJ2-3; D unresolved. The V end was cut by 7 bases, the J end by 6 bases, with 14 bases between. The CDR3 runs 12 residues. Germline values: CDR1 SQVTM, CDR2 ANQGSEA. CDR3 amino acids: CSGRPPGDTQYF. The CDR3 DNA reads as TGCAGCGGCCGCCCCCCCGGGGATACGCAGTATTTT.

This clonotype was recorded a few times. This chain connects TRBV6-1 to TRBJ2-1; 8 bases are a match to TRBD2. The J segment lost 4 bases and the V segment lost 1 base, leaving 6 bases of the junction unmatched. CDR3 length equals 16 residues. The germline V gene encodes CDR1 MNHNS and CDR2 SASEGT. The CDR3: CASSEGLALYYNEQFF. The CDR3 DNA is TGTGCCAGCAGTGAAGGACTAGCGCTCTATTACAATGAGCAGTTCTTC.

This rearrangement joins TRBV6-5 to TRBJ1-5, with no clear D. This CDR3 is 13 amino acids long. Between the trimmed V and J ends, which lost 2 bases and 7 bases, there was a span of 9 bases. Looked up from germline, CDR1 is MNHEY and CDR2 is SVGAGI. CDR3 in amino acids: CASSYREGQPQHF. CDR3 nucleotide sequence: TGTGCCAGCAGTTACAGGGAGGGACAGCCCCAGCATTTT.

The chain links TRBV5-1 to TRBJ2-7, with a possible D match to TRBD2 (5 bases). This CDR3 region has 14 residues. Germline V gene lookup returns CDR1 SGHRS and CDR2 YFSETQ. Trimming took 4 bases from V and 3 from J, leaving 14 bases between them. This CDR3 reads CASSPRDTNYEQYF. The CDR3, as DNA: TGCGCCAGCAGCCCTCGGGATACCAACTACGAGCAGTACTTC.

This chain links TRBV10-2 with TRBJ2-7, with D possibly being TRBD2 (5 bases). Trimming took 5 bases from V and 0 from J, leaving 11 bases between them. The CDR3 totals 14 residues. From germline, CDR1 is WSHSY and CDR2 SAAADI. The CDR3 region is CASSWQEDSYEQYF. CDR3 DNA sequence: TGCGCCAGCAGTTGGCAGGAGGACTCCTACGAGCAGTACTTC.

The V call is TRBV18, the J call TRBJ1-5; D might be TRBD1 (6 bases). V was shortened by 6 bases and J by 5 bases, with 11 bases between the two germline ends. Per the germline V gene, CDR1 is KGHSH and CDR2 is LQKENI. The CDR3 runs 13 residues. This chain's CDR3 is CASSQYRDQPQHF. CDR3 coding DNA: TGTGCCAGCTCGCAGTACAGGGATCAGCCCCAGCATTTT.

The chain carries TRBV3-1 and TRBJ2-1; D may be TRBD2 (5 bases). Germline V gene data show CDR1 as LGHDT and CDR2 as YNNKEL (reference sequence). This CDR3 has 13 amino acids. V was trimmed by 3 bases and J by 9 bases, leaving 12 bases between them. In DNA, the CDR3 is TGTGCCAGCAGCCACCCCGGGATTCCTGAGCAGTTCTTC. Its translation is CASSHPGIPEQFF.

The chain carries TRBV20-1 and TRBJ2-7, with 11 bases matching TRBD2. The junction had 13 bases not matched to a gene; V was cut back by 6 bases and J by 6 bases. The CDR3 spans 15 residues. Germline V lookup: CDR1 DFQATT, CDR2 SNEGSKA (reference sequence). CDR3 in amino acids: CSARLAGGPVREQYF. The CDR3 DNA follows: TGCAGTGCCCGGTTAGCGGGAGGGCCGGTTCGCGAGCAGTACTTC.

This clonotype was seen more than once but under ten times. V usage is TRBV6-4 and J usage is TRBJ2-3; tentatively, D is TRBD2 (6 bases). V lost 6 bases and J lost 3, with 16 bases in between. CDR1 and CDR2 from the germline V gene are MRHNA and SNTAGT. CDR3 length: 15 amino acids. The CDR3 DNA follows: TGTGCCAGCAGCTCGGGAGCAGGGCAAACAGATACGCAGTATTTT. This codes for CASSSGAGQTDTQYF.

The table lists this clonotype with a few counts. CDR3 protein: CASKGGLPANTEAFF. The DNA of the CDR3 is TGTGCCAGCAAAGGGGGATTACCAGCTAACACTGAAGCTTTCTTT. This chain links TRBV28 with TRBJ1-1; a possible D gene is TRBD1 (6 bases). V lost 7 bases, J lost 2 bases, and 17 bases lay in between. The germline CDR1 and CDR2 sequences are MDHEN and SYDVKM. This CDR3 contains 15 residues. Variable domain in full (rest from reference TRBV28 and TRBJ1-1): DVKVTQSSRYLVKRTGEKVFLECVQDMDHENMFWYRQDPGLGLRLIYFSYDVKMKEKGDIPEGYSVSREKKERFSLILESASTNQTSMYLCASKGGLPANTEAFFGQGTRLTVV.

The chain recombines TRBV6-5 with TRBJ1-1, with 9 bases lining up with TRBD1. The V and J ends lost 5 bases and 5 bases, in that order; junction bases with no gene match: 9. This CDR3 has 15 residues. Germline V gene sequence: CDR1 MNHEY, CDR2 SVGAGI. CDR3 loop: CASSRRTGVGTEAFF. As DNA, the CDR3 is TGTGCCAGCAGTCGCCGGACAGGGGTTGGGACTGAAGCTTTCTTT.

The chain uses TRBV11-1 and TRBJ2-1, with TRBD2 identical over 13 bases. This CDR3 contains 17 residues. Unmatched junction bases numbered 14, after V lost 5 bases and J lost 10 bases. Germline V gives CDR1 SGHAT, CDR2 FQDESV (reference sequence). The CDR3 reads CASSNEGGTSGVGEQFF. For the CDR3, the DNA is TGTGCCAGCAGCAACGAAGGCGGGACTAGCGGGGTAGGGGAGCAGTTCTTC.

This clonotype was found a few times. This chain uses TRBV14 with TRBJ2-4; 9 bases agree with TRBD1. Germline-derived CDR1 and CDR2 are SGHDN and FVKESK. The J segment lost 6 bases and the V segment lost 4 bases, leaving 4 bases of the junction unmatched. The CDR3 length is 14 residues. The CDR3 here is CASSRDRAGNIQYF. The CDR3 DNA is TGTGCCAGCAGCCGGGACAGGGCTGGAAACATTCAGTACTTC. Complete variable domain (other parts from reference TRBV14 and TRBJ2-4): EAGVTQFPSHSVIEKGQTVTLRCDPISGHDNLYWYRRVMGKEIKFLLHFVKESKQDESGMPNNRFLAERTGGTYSTLKVQPAELEDSGVYFCASSRDRAGNIQYFGAGTRLSVL.

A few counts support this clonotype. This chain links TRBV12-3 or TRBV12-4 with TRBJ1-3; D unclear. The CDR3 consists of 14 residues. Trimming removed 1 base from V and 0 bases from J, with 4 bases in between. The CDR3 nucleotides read TGTGCCAGCAGTTTAGTACGCTCTGGAAACACCATATATTTT. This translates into CASSLVRSGNTIYF.